This section outlines one T cell receptor (beta chain) sequence together with its context. Its antigen is unknown. The data stem from a study of T cell repertoires in cytomegalovirus infection. Study-level points and caveats: Dominating the ex vivo response were TCR beta clonotypes that were CMV-specific and HLA-C-restricted.

This CDR3 region has 18 residues. The germline gives CDR1 MNHEY, CDR2 SMNVEV (reference sequence). V lost 5 bases and J lost 7, with 29 bases in between. TCRdb reprocessed the reads via MiXCR and lists one record per CDR3 protein. Of just over 450,000 distinct CDR3 sequences in the sample, about 42% are singletons; the top ten hold about 45%. The receptor's source is a human donor in good health (CMV status not recorded). Some clones in this sample may be carry-over from other donors' samples. The source was cultured PBMCs, collected from culture after CMV antigen stimulation. The V gene is TRBV27, the J gene TRBJ1-2, with D possibly TRBD1 on 6 matching bases. The CDR3 DNA sequence: TGTGCCAGCAGTCCTATTGTCCCACAGGGCTTACAACTATTTGGCTACACCTTC. It is translated as CASSPIVPQGLQLFGYTF.